This entry features one T cell receptor beta chain sequence. The antigen remains undetermined. This record belongs to a study of T cell repertoires in cytomegalovirus infection. TCRdb called the reads again in MiXCR, with one record for every CDR3 protein. In the table there are fewer than 900,000 distinct CDR3 sequences, 25% to 30% of which are singletons. Germline CDR1 reads MNHEY; CDR2 reads SVGAGI. With 0 bases removed from V and 7 bases from J, the gap between germline ends came to 9 bases. This CDR3 comprises 13 residues. Source: cultured CD8+ T cells from PBMCs, taken from culture after CMV antigen stimulation. The chain carries TRBV6-5 and TRBJ1-1; D might be TRBD1 (5 bases). This clonotype was obtained from a human donor in good health (CMV status not recorded). Some clones in this sample may be carry-over from other donors' samples. The CDR3, as DNA: TGTGCCAGCAGTTACTCGACAGCACATGAAGCTTTCTTT. It encodes CASSYSTAHEAFF.